This TCR beta chain was recovered during a study of monozygotic twins with cystic fibrosis. Study-wide results and caveats: The repertoire was suggested to be naive-dominated, clonality median around 0.01. Co-twins had the most similar V usage for 13 of 16 pairs, J for 8. No link emerged between shared CDR3 counts and age, concordance or severity. Monozygotic CF twin pairs shared significantly more nucleotide-identical clonotypes than unrelated CF individuals did.

For this clone: Its antigen is undetermined.

The CDR3 sequence is 15 residues long. Germline lookup yields CDR1 SGHRS and CDR2 YFSETQ. V lost 4 bases to trimming and J lost 5 bases, with 17 bases between them. TCRdb's copy holds only in-frame clones and misses some; the assay was immunoSEQ multiplex PCR. The data contain over 15,000 clones, 96% of them singletons. What was sequenced was blood. The rearrangement links TRBV5-1 to TRBJ2-3; D gene uncertain. The sequence came from a girl aged 2 to 10 with cystic fibrosis. The CDR3 sequence is CASSQDPTSIDTQYF. CDR3 nucleotide sequence: TGCGCCAGCAGCCAGGACCCTACGTCCATAGATACGCAGTATTTT.